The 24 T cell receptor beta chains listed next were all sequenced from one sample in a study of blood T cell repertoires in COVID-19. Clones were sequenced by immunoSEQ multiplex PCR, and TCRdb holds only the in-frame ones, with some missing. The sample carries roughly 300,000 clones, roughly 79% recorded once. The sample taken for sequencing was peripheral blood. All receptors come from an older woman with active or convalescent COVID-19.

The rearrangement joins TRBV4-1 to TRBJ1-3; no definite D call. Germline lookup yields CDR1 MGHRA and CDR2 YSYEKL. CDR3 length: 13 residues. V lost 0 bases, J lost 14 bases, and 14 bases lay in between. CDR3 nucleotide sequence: TGCGCCAGCAGCCAAGATTGGAGCGGCTTAGTATATTTT. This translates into CASSQDWSGLVYF.

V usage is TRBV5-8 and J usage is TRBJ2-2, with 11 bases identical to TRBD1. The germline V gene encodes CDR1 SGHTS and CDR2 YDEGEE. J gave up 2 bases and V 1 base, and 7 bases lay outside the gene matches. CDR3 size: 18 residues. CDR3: CASSLSGTGGTNTGELFF. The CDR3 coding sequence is TGTGCCAGCAGCTTGAGTGGGACAGGGGGAACTAACACCGGGGAGCTGTTTTTT.

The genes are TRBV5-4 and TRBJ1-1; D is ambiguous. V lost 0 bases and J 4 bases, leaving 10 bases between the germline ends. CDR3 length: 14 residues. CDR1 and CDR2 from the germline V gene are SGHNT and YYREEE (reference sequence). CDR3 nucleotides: TGTGCCAGCAGCTTGGTCGGGGTGATCACTGAAGCTTTCTTT. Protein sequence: CASSLVGVITEAFF.

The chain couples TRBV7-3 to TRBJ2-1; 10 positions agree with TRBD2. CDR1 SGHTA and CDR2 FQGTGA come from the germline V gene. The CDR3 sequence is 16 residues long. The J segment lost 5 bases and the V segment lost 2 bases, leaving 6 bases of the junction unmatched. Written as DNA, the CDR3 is TGTGCCAGCAGCTTAGTTTCCAGCGGGGGGGACAATGAGCAGTTCTTC. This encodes CASSLVSSGGDNEQFF.

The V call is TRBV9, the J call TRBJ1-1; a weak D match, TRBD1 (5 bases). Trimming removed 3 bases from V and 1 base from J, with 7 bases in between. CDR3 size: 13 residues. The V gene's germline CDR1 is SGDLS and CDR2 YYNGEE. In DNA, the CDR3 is TGTGCCAGCAGCGCTAGGGGGAACACTGAAGCTTTCTTT. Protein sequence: CASSARGNTEAFF.

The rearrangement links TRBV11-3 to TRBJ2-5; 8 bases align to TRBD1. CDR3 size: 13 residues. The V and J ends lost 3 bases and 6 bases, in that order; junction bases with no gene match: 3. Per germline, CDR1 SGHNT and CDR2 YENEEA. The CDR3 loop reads CASSFDRGQTQYF. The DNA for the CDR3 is TGTGCCAGCAGCTTTGACAGGGGACAGACCCAGTACTTC.

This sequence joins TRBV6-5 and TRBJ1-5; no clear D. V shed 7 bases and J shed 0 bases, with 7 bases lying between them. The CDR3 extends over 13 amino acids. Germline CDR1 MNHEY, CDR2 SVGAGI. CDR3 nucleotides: TGTGCCAGCACGGTCTATAGCAATCAGCCCCAGCATTTT. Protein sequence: CASTVYSNQPQHF.

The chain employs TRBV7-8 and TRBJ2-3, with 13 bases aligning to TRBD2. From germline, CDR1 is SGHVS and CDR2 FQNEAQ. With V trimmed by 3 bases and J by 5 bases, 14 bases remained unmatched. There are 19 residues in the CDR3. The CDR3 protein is CASSLSLAGGRRKKDTQYF. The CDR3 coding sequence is TGTGCCAGCAGCTTGTCACTAGCGGGGGGGCGGAGAAAAAAAGATACGCAGTATTTT.

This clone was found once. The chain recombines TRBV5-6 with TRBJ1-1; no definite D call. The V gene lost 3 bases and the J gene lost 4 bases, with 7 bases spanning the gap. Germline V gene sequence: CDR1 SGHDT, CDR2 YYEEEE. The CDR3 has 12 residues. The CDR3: CASSSDFTEAFF. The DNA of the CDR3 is TGTGCCAGCAGCTCGGACTTCACTGAAGCTTTCTTT.

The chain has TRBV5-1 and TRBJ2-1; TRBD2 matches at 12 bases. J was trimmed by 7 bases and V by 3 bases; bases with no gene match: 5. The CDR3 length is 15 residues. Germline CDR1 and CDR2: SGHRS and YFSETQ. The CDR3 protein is CASSSASGGANEQFF. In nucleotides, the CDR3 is TGCGCCAGCAGCTCAGCTAGCGGGGGGGCTAATGAGCAGTTCTTC.

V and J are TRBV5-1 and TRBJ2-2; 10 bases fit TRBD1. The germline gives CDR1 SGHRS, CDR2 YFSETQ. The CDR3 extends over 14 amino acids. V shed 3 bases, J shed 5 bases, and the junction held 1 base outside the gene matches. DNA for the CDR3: TGCGCCAGCAGCTCGGGACAGGGGACCGGGGAGCTGTTTTTT. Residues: CASSSGQGTGELFF.

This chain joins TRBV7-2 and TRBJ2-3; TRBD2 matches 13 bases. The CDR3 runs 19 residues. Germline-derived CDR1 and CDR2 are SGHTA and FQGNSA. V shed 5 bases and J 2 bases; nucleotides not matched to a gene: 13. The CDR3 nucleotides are TGTGCCAGCAGCCTCACTGCTTTGACTAGCGGGGGGCCCACAGATACGCAGTATTTT. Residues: CASSLTALTSGGPTDTQYF.

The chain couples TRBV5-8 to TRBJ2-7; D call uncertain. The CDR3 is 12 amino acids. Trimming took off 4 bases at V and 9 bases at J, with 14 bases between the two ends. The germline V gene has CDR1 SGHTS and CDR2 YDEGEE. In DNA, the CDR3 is TGTGCCAGCAGCCCTCGCCCCGGCGGGCAGTACTTC. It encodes CASSPRPGGQYF.

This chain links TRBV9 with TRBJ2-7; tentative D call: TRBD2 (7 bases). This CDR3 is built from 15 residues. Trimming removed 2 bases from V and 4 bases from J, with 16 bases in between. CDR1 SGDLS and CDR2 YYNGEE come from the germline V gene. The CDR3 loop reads CASSVSGGASYEQYF. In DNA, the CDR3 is TGTGCCAGCAGCGTGTCGGGGGGCGCATCATACGAGCAGTACTTC.

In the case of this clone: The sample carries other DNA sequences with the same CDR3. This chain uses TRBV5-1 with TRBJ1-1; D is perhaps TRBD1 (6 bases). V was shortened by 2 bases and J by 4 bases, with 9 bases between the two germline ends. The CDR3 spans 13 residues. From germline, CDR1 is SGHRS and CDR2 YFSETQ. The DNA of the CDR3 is TGCGCCAGCAGCTTACGCAGGGGCACTGAAGCTTTCTTT. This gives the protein CASSLRRGTEAFF.

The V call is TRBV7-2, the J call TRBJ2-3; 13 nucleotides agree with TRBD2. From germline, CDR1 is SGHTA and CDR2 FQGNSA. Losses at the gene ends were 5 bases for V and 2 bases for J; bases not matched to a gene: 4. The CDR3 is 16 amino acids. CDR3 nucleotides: TGTGCCAGCAGCCTAACTAGCGGGGGGGCCACAGATACGCAGTATTTT. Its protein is CASSLTSGGATDTQYF.

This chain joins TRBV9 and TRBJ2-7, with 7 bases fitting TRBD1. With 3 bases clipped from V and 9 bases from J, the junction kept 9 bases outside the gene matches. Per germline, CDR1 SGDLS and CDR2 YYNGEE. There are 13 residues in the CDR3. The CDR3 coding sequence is TGTGCCAGCAGCGAGGGACAGAAAACCGGGCAGTACTTC. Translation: CASSEGQKTGQYF.

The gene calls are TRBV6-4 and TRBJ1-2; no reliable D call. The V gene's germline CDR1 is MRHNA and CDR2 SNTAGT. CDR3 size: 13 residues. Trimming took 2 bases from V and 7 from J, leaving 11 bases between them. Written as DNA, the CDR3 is TGTGCCAGCAGTGACAGCCCCACCGGTGGCTACACCTTC. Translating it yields CASSDSPTGGYTF.

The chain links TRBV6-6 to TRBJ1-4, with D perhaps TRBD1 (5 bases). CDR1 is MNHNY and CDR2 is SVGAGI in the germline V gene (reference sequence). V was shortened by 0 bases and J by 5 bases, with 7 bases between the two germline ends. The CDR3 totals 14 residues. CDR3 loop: CASSYSGPNEKLFF. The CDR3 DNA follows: TGTGCCAGCAGTTACTCGGGGCCCAATGAAAAACTGTTTTTT.

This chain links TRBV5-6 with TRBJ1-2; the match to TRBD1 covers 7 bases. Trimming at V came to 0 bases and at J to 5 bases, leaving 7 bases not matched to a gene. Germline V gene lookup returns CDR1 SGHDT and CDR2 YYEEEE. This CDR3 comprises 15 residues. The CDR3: CASSLADRVTYGYTF. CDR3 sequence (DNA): TGTGCCAGCAGCTTGGCCGACAGGGTCACATATGGCTACACCTTC.

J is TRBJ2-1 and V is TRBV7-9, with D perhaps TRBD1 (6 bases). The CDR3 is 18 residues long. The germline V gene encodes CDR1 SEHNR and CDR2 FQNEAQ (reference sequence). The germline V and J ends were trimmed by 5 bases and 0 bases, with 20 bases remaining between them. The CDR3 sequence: CASSPTWDTLSSYNEQFF. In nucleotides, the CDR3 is TGTGCCAGCAGCCCTACTTGGGACACCTTGAGCTCCTACAATGAGCAGTTCTTC.

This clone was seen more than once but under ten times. CDR3 loop: CAGKDRGYVFSDQPQHF. The CDR3 region has the DNA TGTGCCGGTAAGGACAGGGGGTACGTATTTTCAGATCAGCCCCAGCATTTT. V is TRBV2 and J is TRBJ1-5; 10 nucleotides agree with TRBD1. Trimming took 11 bases from V and 5 from J; bases not matched to a gene: 18. Germline V CDR1 and CDR2: SNHLY, FYNNEI. CDR3 size: 17 residues.

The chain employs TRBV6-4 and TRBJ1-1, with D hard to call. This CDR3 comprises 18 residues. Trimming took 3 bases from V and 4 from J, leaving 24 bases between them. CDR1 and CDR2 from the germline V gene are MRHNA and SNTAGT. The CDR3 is CASSENREDFHWGTEAFF. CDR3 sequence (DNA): TGTGCCAGCAGTGAAAATAGGGAGGATTTCCACTGGGGCACTGAAGCTTTCTTT.

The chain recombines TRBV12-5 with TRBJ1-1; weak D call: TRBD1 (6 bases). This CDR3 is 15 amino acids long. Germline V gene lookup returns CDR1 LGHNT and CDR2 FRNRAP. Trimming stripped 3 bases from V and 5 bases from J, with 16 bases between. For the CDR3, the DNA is TGTGCTAGTGGTTTTACCCGGGGGGCGCTGACTGAAGCTTTCTTT. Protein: CASGFTRGALTEAFF. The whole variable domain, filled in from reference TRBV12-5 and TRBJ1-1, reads DARVTQTPRHKVTEMGQEVTMRCQPILGHNTVFWYRQTMMQGLELLAYFRNRAPLDDSGMPKDRFSAEMPDATLATLKIQPSEPRDSAVYFCASGFTRGALTEAFFGQGTRLTVV.